The present T cell receptor beta chain was sequenced within a study of vaccination effects on CD4 cells after COVID-19 (dated by TCRdb to between 2022 and 2023). At the level of the whole study: Post-vaccine samples across the study were collected a median of 72 days after the second dose, with a range of 14 to 241. The study compared SARS-CoV-2 spike-specific CD4+ TCR repertoires before and after mRNA vaccination in COVID-19 convalescent patients and infection-naive vaccine recipients. In the study, cultures from other donors were sequenced using the Oncomine TCR Beta short-read assay on an Illumina iSeq 100. The full study included around ten COVID-19 convalescent patients and a few SARS-CoV-2-naive healthy vaccine recipients.

Taken from the germline V gene (reference sequence), the CDR1 and CDR2 loops are GTSNPN and SVGIG. V gives up 0 bases and J gives up 5 bases, and the segment between their germline ends measures 4 bases. The cysteine opens and the phenylalanine closes a CDR3 of 11 amino acids. The retained sequence is limited to the CDR3, 33 bases, with the frame set at the first base. In the ViraFEST assay, PBMC were stimulated with viral peptide pools, and TCR sequencing was then used to find antigen-specific CD4+ T cell clonotypes based on their expansion. After about 9 days of culture, CD4+ T cells were isolated with the EasySep CD4+ T cell isolation kit. Each participant received two doses of an mRNA SARS-CoV-2 vaccine, either BNT162b2 or mRNA-1273. The absence of prior SARS-CoV-2 infection in healthy vaccine recipients was confirmed by negative nucleocapsid antibodies before and after vaccination. Each well held roughly 2 million PBMC cultured in IMDM containing about 5.5% human AB serum, roughly 9.9 IU/ml IL-2 and gentamicin, along with about 9.3 ug/ml peptides. Half of the culture medium was replaced with fresh IL-2-containing medium on days 3 and 7. Each peptide stimulation condition was cultured in triplicate wells unless otherwise noted. Using Ficoll-Paque Plus gradient centrifugation, PBMC were separated from whole blood and then either used fresh or cryopreserved at -140C. The spike proteins of SARS-CoV-2 and of the common cold coronaviruses HCoV-NL63, HCoV-OC43 and HCoV-229E were spanned by overlapping peptide pools. The QIAamp micro DNA kit was used to extract genomic DNA from the cultured CD4+ T cells.

Libraries were built with the immunoSEQ multiplex PCR assay. DNA from the cultured and isolated CD4+ T cells underwent TCR beta CDR3 sequencing. Under the source paper's analysis protocol: Non-productive TCR sequences were removed, reads were trimmed to the CDR3 region, and CDR3s of at least 7 amino acids were retained. Antigen-specific clonotypes were identified using the MANAFEST web app by comparison of expansion in peptide wells against reference cultures. To be called positive, a clone needed expansion at FDR<0.05 compared with the reference and with all other wells, an odds ratio greater than 5, and a frequency greater than 0.1% in two replicate wells. Clonotypes significantly expanded in SARS-CoV-2 spike wells and in at least one common cold coronavirus spike condition were defined as cross-reactive. Using the stringdist R package, CDR3 similarity was measured by Levenshtein distance, and unrooted trees were constructed with ape in R 3.6.1. TCRdb took this table from immuneACCESS and kept in-frame rearrangements with V and J called. Such tables lack part of the clones; where checked against another copy, unresolved V genes explain under half of the gap, and the rest is unexplained. V, J and clone size reflect that table, while D and trimming were determined from the DNA. The sample yields about 31,000 clones; 60% to 80% were counted once. Roughly 15% of the sample comes from the top ten.

What the work shows at the level of the full study, not this receptor alone: The study was limited by a small number of convalescent patients and lacked early post-infection timepoints. Among healthy vaccine recipients, nearly all vaccine-induced clones were SARS-CoV-2 mono-reactive, and just 1 of 255 was cross-reactive with common cold coronaviruses. At late post-vaccination timepoints, both infection-induced and vaccine-induced clones showed marked clonal contraction, consistent with waning T cell responses.

Concerning this clone itself: No cognate antigen has been identified for it. No clone much larger than this one lies a single base away; base qualities are absent.

The material was CD4+ T cells from PBMCs cultured with HCoV-229E spike peptides, obtained after COVID-19 vaccination. The cell subset or site label, read with the paper, signifies: HCoV-229E spike overlapping peptide pool stimulation. The rearrangement combines TRBV30 with TRBJ2-5; the D gene assignment is ambiguous. The TCR was taken from a human donor who received a COVID-19 vaccine. CDR3 loop: CAWSVYETQYF. The DNA sequence reads TGTGCCTGGAGTGTATATGAGACCCAGTACTTC.